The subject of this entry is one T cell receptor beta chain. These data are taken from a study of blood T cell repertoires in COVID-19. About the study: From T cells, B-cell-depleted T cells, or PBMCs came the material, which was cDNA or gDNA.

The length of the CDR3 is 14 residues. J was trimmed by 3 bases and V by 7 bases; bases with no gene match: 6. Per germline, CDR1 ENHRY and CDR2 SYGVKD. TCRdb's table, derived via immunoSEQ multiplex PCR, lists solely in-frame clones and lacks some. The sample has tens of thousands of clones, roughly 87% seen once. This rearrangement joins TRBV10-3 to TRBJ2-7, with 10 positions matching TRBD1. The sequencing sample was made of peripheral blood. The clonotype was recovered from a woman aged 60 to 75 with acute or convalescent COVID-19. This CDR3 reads CAIKTGTGDYEQYF. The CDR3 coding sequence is TGTGCCATCAAAACCGGGACAGGGGACTACGAGCAGTACTTC.